The 27 T cell receptor beta chains in this list originate from one sample, sequenced in a study of T-cell memory formation after mild COVID-19. MiXCR was run by TCRdb on the 5' RACE reads, yielding one entry per CDR3 protein. Counted here are 380,000 or so distinct CDR3 sequences, 12% to 15% occurring once; the ten biggest clones make up 20% to 25%. The sequenced sample was PBMCs or a T cell subset sorted from them (not recorded which). All receptors derive from a man in his late teens or twenties who had mild COVID-19 (a few samples of this study predate the infection). Cell type and time point are not known.

The V call is TRBV3-1, the J call TRBJ2-3; the match to TRBD2 covers 10 bases. The germline V gene has CDR1 LGHDT and CDR2 YNNKEL (reference sequence). The CDR3 has 15 amino acids. Losses at the gene ends were 2 bases for V and 5 bases for J; bases not matched to a gene: 4. The CDR3 is CASSQSGLAQDTQYF. CDR3 sequence (DNA): TGTGCCAGCAGCCAATCGGGACTAGCGCAAGATACGCAGTATTTT.

This clonotype appeared a few times. The chain employs TRBV20-1 and TRBJ2-4; 10 bases fit TRBD2. With V trimmed by 6 bases and J by 6 bases, 5 bases remained unmatched. The CDR3 has 13 amino acids. CDR1 is DFQATT, CDR2 SNEGSKA, per germline (reference sequence). This chain's CDR3 is CSAPSGGANIQYF. The CDR3, as DNA: TGCAGTGCCCCCAGCGGGGGGGCAAACATTCAGTACTTC.

This clonotype came up many times. V and J are TRBV7-2 and TRBJ2-3; TRBD2 agrees at 11 bases. CDR1 SGHTA and CDR2 FQGNSA come from the germline V gene. The CDR3 is made up of 16 amino acids. With 3 bases clipped from V and 4 bases from J, the junction kept 6 bases outside the gene matches. DNA for the CDR3: TGTGCCAGCAGCTTCCTAGCGGGGGGCCGGGCAGATACGCAGTATTTT. Protein sequence: CASSFLAGGRADTQYF.

This chain uses TRBV10-3 with TRBJ1-1; tentative D call: TRBD1 (5 bases). Germline V gives CDR1 ENHRY, CDR2 SYGVKD. Trimming took 10 bases from V and 0 from J, leaving 15 bases between them. CDR3 length: 14 amino acids. Here the CDR3 DNA reads TGTGCCACCCGGCGGGACGGTATGAACACTGAAGCTTTCTTT. Protein product: CATRRDGMNTEAFF.

The gene calls are TRBV7-3 and TRBJ2-3; the D gene is possibly TRBD1 (5 bases). CDR3 length: 15 amino acids. Germline values: CDR1 SGHTA, CDR2 FQGTGA. V gave up 1 base and J gave up 0 bases, with 8 bases separating them. The CDR3 bases are TGTGCCAGCAGCTTAAACCCAGGGAGCACAGATACGCAGTATTTT. This codes for CASSLNPGSTDTQYF.

The chain joins TRBV20-1 to TRBJ2-1; TRBD2 agrees at 7 bases. The J segment lost 2 bases and the V segment lost 6 bases, leaving 4 bases of the junction unmatched. The CDR3 runs to 13 residues. Per the germline V gene, CDR1 is DFQATT and CDR2 is SNEGSKA (reference sequence). The CDR3 bases are TGCAGTGCCTCGGGAGGCACCTACAATGAGCAGTTCTTC. It yields the protein CSASGGTYNEQFF.

The V call is TRBV7-2, the J call TRBJ2-7; 8 bases map to TRBD2. The germline V gene encodes CDR1 SGHTA and CDR2 FQGNSA. Trimming took 5 bases from V and 6 from J; bases not matched to a gene: 9. This CDR3 spans 14 amino acids. CDR3 DNA sequence: TGTGCCAGCAGCCCGCCACGGGGGGGTTCCGAGCAGTACTTC. Its translation: CASSPPRGGSEQYF.

This clonotype was counted between two and nine times. V and J are TRBV24-1 and TRBJ2-1; D remains unclear. The V end was cut by 6 bases, the J end by 6 bases, with 5 bases between. Germline lookup yields CDR1 KGHDR and CDR2 SFDVKD. The CDR3 has 11 amino acids. The chain's CDR3 is CATSWGNEQFF. As DNA, the CDR3 is TGTGCCACCAGTTGGGGCAATGAGCAGTTCTTC.

The chain joins TRBV12-3 or TRBV12-4 to TRBJ2-7, with D perhaps being TRBD1 or TRBD2 (6 bases each). Trimming took 7 bases from V and 6 from J, leaving 13 bases between them. This CDR3 is built from 12 residues. The CDR3 nucleotides read TGTGCCAGCAACGAGGGGGGCGGCGAGCAGTACTTC. Its protein is CASNEGGGEQYF.

This clonotype showed up many times. The V gene is TRBV12-3 or TRBV12-4, the J gene TRBJ2-5, with D unresolved. Deletions cut 5 bases from V and 1 base from J, with 8 bases between. The CDR3 covers 13 residues. The CDR3 coding sequence is TGTGCCAGCAGTCCCCGACCCCAAGAGACCCAGTACTTC. It is translated as CASSPRPQETQYF.

This clonotype has only a few counts. The chain combines TRBV12-5 with TRBJ2-2; D perhaps matches TRBD1 (5 bases). This CDR3 spans 16 amino acids. V was shortened by 1 base and J by 5 bases, with 14 bases between the two germline ends. CDR1 LGHNT and CDR2 FRNRAP come from the germline V gene. The CDR3 loop is CASGLALQGKTGELFF. DNA of the CDR3: TGTGCTAGTGGTTTGGCCCTGCAGGGAAAAACCGGGGAGCTGTTTTTT.

In its sample, this clonotype was seen a few times. The chain recombines TRBV7-2 with TRBJ1-6; the D gene is possibly TRBD1 (5 bases). There are 14 residues in the CDR3. Trimming took 4 bases from V and 9 from J, leaving 13 bases between them. Germline CDR1 is SGHTA and CDR2 is FQGNSA. Here the CDR3 reads CASSYGGFTSPLHF. The CDR3 DNA is TGTGCCAGCAGCTACGGGGGGTTTACTTCACCCCTCCACTTT.

This clonotype was detected ten times or more. The chain couples TRBV6-5 to TRBJ2-7; no clear D. This CDR3 comprises 14 residues. Germline V gene lookup returns CDR1 MNHEY and CDR2 SVGAGI. Between the trimmed V and J ends, which lost 6 bases and 0 bases, there was a span of 12 bases. The CDR3 nucleotides read TGTGCCAGCAGCTCCCCAGGCGGCTCCTACGAGCAGTACTTC. It yields the protein CASSSPGGSYEQYF.

This clonotype was detected a few times. The chain joins TRBV4-2 to TRBJ1-3; no clear D. The CDR3 has 16 amino acids. The V gene's germline CDR1 is LGHNA and CDR2 YNFKEQ. Trimming shortened V by 0 bases and J by 3 bases, and 12 bases separated the two germline ends. CDR3 DNA: TGTGCCAGCAGCCAAGAAGTCTTCGACGGTGGAAACACCATATATTTT. Protein: CASSQEVFDGGNTIYF.

This clonotype was seen more than once but under ten times. The rearrangement links TRBV4-2 to TRBJ1-1; no firm D call. The germline V and J ends were trimmed by 0 bases and 3 bases, with 14 bases remaining between them. CDR1 is LGHNA, CDR2 YNFKEQ, per germline. The CDR3 has 16 amino acids. CDR3 loop: CASSQDYSLGDTEAFF. Here the CDR3 DNA reads TGTGCCAGCAGCCAAGATTACAGCCTGGGAGACACTGAAGCTTTCTTT.

This chain joins TRBV6-5 and TRBJ2-7, with TRBD1 matching 9 bases. Looked up from germline, CDR1 is MNHEY and CDR2 is SVGAGI. This CDR3 has 13 amino acids. V shed 2 bases, J shed 5 bases, and the junction held 1 base outside the gene matches. The CDR3 reads CASSYDRGDEQYV. The CDR3 nucleotides read TGTGCCAGCAGTTACGACAGGGGGGACGAGCAGTACGTC.

The V and J genes are TRBV10-3 and TRBJ2-5, with 7 bases that match TRBD2. The CDR3 runs to 16 residues. Germline lookup yields CDR1 ENHRY and CDR2 SYGVKD. Germline trimming cut 3 bases from V and 4 bases from J; bases unmatched to any gene: 11. The CDR3 DNA is TGTGCCATCAGTGATTCAGCGGGGCGGGTCGTAGAGACCCAGTACTTC. As protein: CAISDSAGRVVETQYF.

This chain joins TRBV10-3 and TRBJ1-2; TRBD1 might be the D (6 bases). Trimming took off 2 bases at V and 4 bases at J, with 11 bases between the two ends. Germline assignment: CDR1 ENHRY and CDR2 SYGVKD. This CDR3 is built from 14 residues. The CDR3 DNA reads as TGTGCCATCAGTGAGCACGACAGGCTCTATGGCTACACCTTC. Its protein product is CAISEHDRLYGYTF.

The chain links TRBV7-9 to TRBJ1-2, with D possibly being TRBD1 (6 bases). Germline V CDR1 and CDR2: SEHNR, FQNEAQ (reference sequence). The V gene lost 4 bases and the J gene lost 2 bases, with 14 bases spanning the gap. The CDR3 has 15 residues. The CDR3 protein is CASSSPGGPNYGYTF. In DNA form, the CDR3 reads TGTGCCAGCAGCTCCCCTGGGGGGCCAAACTATGGCTACACCTTC.

This rearrangement joins TRBV7-3 to TRBJ2-7; TRBD2 matches at 7 bases. This CDR3 region has 14 residues. Germline lookup yields CDR1 SGHTA and CDR2 FQGTGA. Unmatched junction bases numbered 6, after V lost 1 base and J lost 6 bases. This chain's CDR3 is CASSLMGPSGEQYF. The CDR3, as DNA: TGTGCCAGCAGCTTAATGGGCCCTAGCGGCGAGCAGTACTTC.

V and J are TRBV10-3 and TRBJ2-6, with D perhaps matching TRBD1 (5 bases). CDR3 length: 16 amino acids. Per germline, CDR1 ENHRY and CDR2 SYGVKD. Trimming took 3 bases from V and 1 from J, leaving 10 bases between them. CDR3 protein: CAISDGKGSGANVLTF. The CDR3 DNA sequence: TGTGCCATCAGTGACGGCAAGGGGTCTGGGGCCAACGTCCTGACTTTC.

This clonotype was seen a few times. This sequence joins TRBV7-2 and TRBJ2-3; D possibly matches TRBD1 or TRBD2 (6 bases each). V was trimmed by 2 bases and J by 8 bases, leaving 17 bases between them. The CDR3 has 15 residues. Germline V gene lookup returns CDR1 SGHTA and CDR2 FQGNSA. CDR3 nucleotide sequence: TGTGCCAGCAGCTTACCGGGGGCCTTGAGGGGTACGCAGTATTTT. Amino acids: CASSLPGALRGTQYF.

The chain has TRBV19 and TRBJ2-7, with D possibly matching TRBD2 (6 bases). Trimming removed 3 bases at V and 1 base at J, with 10 bases between. The CDR3 contains 14 residues. CDR1 and CDR2 (germline): LNHDA, SQIVND (reference sequence). The CDR3 DNA reads as TGTGCCAGTAGTATTGATGGGGGGTCCTACGAGCAGTACTTC. The encoded protein is CASSIDGGSYEQYF.

The DNA of the CDR3 is TGTGCCAGCAGCCCGACCTTAGGCATTCAGTACTTC. Its protein product is CASSPTLGIQYF. The chain uses TRBV7-2 and TRBJ2-4; D gene unclear. This CDR3 is 12 amino acids long. Trimming shortened V by 5 bases and J by 9 bases, and 11 bases separated the two germline ends. The V gene's germline CDR1 is SGHTA and CDR2 FQGNSA. The variable domain in full, completed from reference TRBV7-2 and TRBJ2-4, reads GAGVSQSPSNKVTEKGKDVELRCDPISGHTALYWYRQSLGQGLEFLIYFQGNSAPDKSGLPSDRFSAERTGGSVSTLTIQRTQQEDSAVYLCASSPTLGIQYFGAGTRLSVL.

This clonotype was seen more than once but under ten times. J is TRBJ2-7 and V is TRBV3-1; 7 bases line up with TRBD2. The junction had 7 bases not matched to a gene; V was cut back by 6 bases and J by 2 bases. CDR1 and CDR2 (germline): LGHDT, YNNKEL (reference sequence). This CDR3 has 14 amino acids. The CDR3 loop is CASRPGGIPYEQYF. As DNA, the CDR3 is TGTGCCAGCAGGCCCGGGGGGATACCCTACGAGCAGTACTTC.

This clonotype was counted between two and nine times. The V gene is TRBV30, the J gene TRBJ2-4; D ambiguous. CDR3 length equals 13 residues. Germline lookup yields CDR1 GTSNPN and CDR2 SVGIG (reference sequence). The CDR3 DNA sequence: TGTGCGACCAGCCGGGTAGCCAAAAACATTCAGTACTTC. Encoded protein: CATSRVAKNIQYF. Full variable domain (missing parts from reference TRBV30 and TRBJ2-4): SQTIHQWPATLVQPVGSPLSLECTVEGTSNPNLYWYRQAAGRGLQLLFYSVGIGQISSEVPQNLSASRPQDRQFILSSKKLLLSDSGFYLCATSRVAKNIQYFGAGTRLSVL.

V usage is TRBV10-3 and J usage is TRBJ2-7; D is unclear. In germline, CDR1 is ENHRY, CDR2 SYGVKD. V dropped 6 bases and J dropped 3 bases, with 6 bases sitting between them. The length of the CDR3 is 11 residues. The CDR3 protein is CAIRDYYEQYF. CDR3 DNA: TGTGCCATCAGGGATTACTACGAGCAGTACTTC.